This T cell receptor beta chain was sequenced during a study of STAT3 mutations in large granular lymphocyte leukemia. Turning to the study itself: Roughly half of the longitudinally sequenced T-LGLL patients carried detectable canonical activating STAT3 mutations.

This clone was observed a handful of times. Its antigen is still unknown. Some 38,000 productive templates were obtained per sample on average. Generated by immunoSEQ multiplex PCR, the TCRdb table keeps only in-frame clones and is missing some. The sample includes over 8,500 clones, approximately 87% seen only once; the top ten take less than 90%. The CDR3 extends over 16 amino acids. V was cut by 8 bases and J by 1 base, with 23 bases left in between. Germline values: CDR1 SQVTM, CDR2 ANQGSEA. The study's findings and limits: After therapy, about 35% of the 18 patients switched clonotypes, all new clones STAT3 wild type. Every T-LGLL patient had at least one immunodominant TCRbeta clonotype. In several patients, dominant TCR clone burden exceeded STAT3 mutant burden.

The chain recombines TRBV29-1 with TRBJ2-5; the D is unclear. The source material was peripheral blood mononuclear cells. The TCR was taken from an elderly man with T-cell large granular lymphocyte leukemia. Some clones in this sample may be carry-over from other donors' samples. The CDR3 DNA reads as TGCAGCCCCCCGTTTCGGCAGCCAGAATCCCAAGAGACCCAGTACTTC. This encodes CSPPFRQPESQETQYF.